These 8 T cell receptor beta chains share one sample of origin, sequenced in a study of human T cells and chemical hapten exposure. Documented time point: pre-sensitization, week 0. Indicated treatment: therapeutic diphenylcyclopropenone sensitization with weekly scalp DPC. TCRdb re-analysed the RACE reads in MiXCR, keeping a single row per CDR3 protein. This table has 95,000 to 150,000 distinct CDR3 sequences, about 13% appearing once. The material was whole blood, obtained in connection with sensitization to the hapten diphenylcyclopropenone (DPC). Receptors were obtained from a woman aged 18-30 years with alopecia areata. Some clones in this sample may be carry-over from other donors' samples.

This clonotype was observed many times. The chain couples TRBV5-5 to TRBJ1-5, with TRBD1 matching 7 bases. Per the germline V gene, CDR1 is SGHKS and CDR2 is YYEKEE (reference sequence). The CDR3 is 12 residues long. The trim removed 3 bases at V and 12 bases at J, leaving 6 bases unmatched. DNA of the CDR3: TGTGCCAGCAGCTCGCAAGACAGGGTCCAGCATTTT. This sequence encodes CASSSQDRVQHF.

This clonotype was observed many times. The chain uses TRBV10-2 and TRBJ2-3, with TRBD2 as a possible D gene (6 bases). Germline CDR1 is WSHSY and CDR2 is SAAADI. CDR3 length equals 15 residues. Trimming took off 6 bases at V and 1 base at J, with 14 bases between the two ends. Here the CDR3 reads CASRRLVAGTDTQYF. The DNA for the CDR3 is TGCGCCAGCAGGAGGTTGGTAGCGGGCACAGATACGCAGTATTTT.

This clonotype was detected ten times or more. The chain combines TRBV6-2 or TRBV6-3 with TRBJ1-1, with D possibly matching TRBD1 (6 bases). In germline, CDR1 is MNHEY, CDR2 SVGEGT. Trimming left V 2 bases short and J 4 bases short, with 14 bases between. There are 15 residues in the CDR3. Here the CDR3 DNA reads TGTGCCAGCAGTTACAGCCTTTCCAGGGGCACTGAAGCTTTCTTT. This sequence encodes CASSYSLSRGTEAFF.

Many counts were recorded for this clonotype. The chain employs TRBV6-6 and TRBJ1-1; 7 nucleotides align to TRBD1. The CDR3 covers 15 residues. Trimming cost V 0 bases and J 4 bases; bases outside gene matches: 5. Germline V gene lookup returns CDR1 MNHNY and CDR2 SVGAGI (reference sequence). Here the CDR3 DNA reads TGTGCCAGCAGTTACTCGGAGGGGGCGGTCACTGAAGCTTTCTTT. This gives the protein CASSYSEGAVTEAFF.

This clonotype has at least ten counts. The CDR3 DNA reads TGTGCCACCAGCAAGGGGGAGATAGATACGCAGTATTTT. Translating gives CATSKGEIDTQYF. The V and J genes are TRBV15 and TRBJ2-3, with D maybe TRBD1 (6 bases). V was pared by 4 bases and J by 5 bases, with 10 bases between. In germline, CDR1 is LNHNV, CDR2 YYDKDF (reference sequence). CDR3 size: 13 residues.

This clonotype has only a few counts. The chain links TRBV24-1 to TRBJ1-2; D gene ambiguous. CDR3 size: 14 residues. From germline, CDR1 is KGHDR and CDR2 SFDVKD. V dropped 11 bases and J dropped 2 bases, with 17 bases sitting between them. In nucleotides, the CDR3 is TGTGCCATCTCGACTAAACGGGAGAACTATGGCTACACCTTC. Its translation: CAISTKRENYGYTF.

The chain carries TRBV7-9 and TRBJ2-6; D gene uncertain. This CDR3 has 16 amino acids. V was trimmed by 5 bases and J by 0 bases, leaving 11 bases between them. The V gene's germline CDR1 is SEHNR and CDR2 FQNEAQ (reference sequence). The CDR3 nucleotides are TGTGCCAGCAGCCCAGGAACGTTCTCTGGGGCCAACGTCCTGACTTTC. The encoded protein is CASSPGTFSGANVLTF.

The CDR3 sequence: CSARGDEKLFF. The DNA of the CDR3 is TGCAGTGCTAGGGGTGATGAAAAACTGTTTTTT. This chain connects TRBV20-1 to TRBJ1-4; D gene ambiguous. Germline CDR1 is DFQATT and CDR2 is SNEGSKA (reference sequence). The CDR3 covers 11 residues. Trimming cost V 3 bases and J 6 bases, with 5 bases left between them.